A single sample gave rise to the 32 T cell receptor beta chains below, sequenced in a study of T-cell reconstitution after alpha-beta-depleted transplantation in children. Unique molecular identifiers were incorporated when the TCRbeta library was constructed. TCRdb reanalysed the PCR reads using MiXCR and keeps one entry per CDR3 protein. The sample comprises about 470,000 distinct CDR3 sequences, over 40% of which are singletons, and around 29% rests with the top ten. The starting material was PBMCs, obtained before TCRalphabeta/CD19-depleted stem cell transplant. Receptors originate from a girl aged 2-15 years with aplastic anemia, due to receive a stem cell transplant.

V gene TRBV6-5 combines with J gene TRBJ2-3; no reliable D call. Germline values: CDR1 MNHEY, CDR2 SVGAGI. The CDR3 spans 14 residues. The ends were cut back, 3 bases at V and 0 bases at J, with 7 bases in the middle. In nucleotides, the CDR3 is TGTGCCAGCAGTTATTTTAGAAGCACAGATACGCAGTATTTT. Protein product: CASSYFRSTDTQYF.

The J gene is TRBJ1-6, the V gene TRBV6-5; D is unclear. Trimming pared 4 bases from V and 10 bases from J, leaving 17 bases between. The CDR3 is made up of 15 amino acids. CDR1 is MNHEY and CDR2 is SVGAGI in the germline V gene. DNA of the CDR3: TGTGCCAGCAGTTTTTCACCTTACAAGGAATCACCCCTCCACTTT. It encodes CASSFSPYKESPLHF.

Many counts were recorded for this clonotype. CDR3 sequence (DNA): TGTGCCAGCAGTGCCGGGGGTGGCAAAAACATTCAGTACTTC. Its protein is CASSAGGGKNIQYF. The rearrangement uses TRBV2 and TRBJ2-4; D may be TRBD2 (6 bases). This CDR3 contains 14 residues. CDR1 SNHLY and CDR2 FYNNEI come from the germline V gene. Trimming left V 4 bases short and J 3 bases short, with 10 bases between.

This clonotype was found a few times. The rearrangement links TRBV20-1 to TRBJ2-3; a weak D match, TRBD2 (6 bases). Deletions cut 6 bases from V and 7 bases from J, with 14 bases between. The CDR3 totals 12 residues. From germline, CDR1 is DFQATT and CDR2 SNEGSKA (reference sequence). CDR3 nucleotide sequence: TGCAGTGCAAGCGGGCTAGCGAATACGCAGTATTTT. Its protein is CSASGLANTQYF.

This clonotype was seen a few times. Compared with germline, one end of the junction differs, possibly owing to a read error. This chain connects TRBV4-3 to TRBJ2-7; 9 bases line up with TRBD1. The CDR3 runs to 15 residues. The germline V gene has CDR1 LGHNA and CDR2 YSLEER. The CDR3 protein is CAISHTGTGSPEQYF. CDR3 nucleotides: TGCGCCATCAGCCATACCGGGACAGGGTCACCCGAGCAGTACTTC.

The chain is built from TRBV18 and TRBJ2-3; 7 bases map to TRBD1. The CDR3 spans 16 residues. V lost 3 bases and J lost 2; bases outside the gene matches: 8. Germline-derived CDR1 and CDR2 are KGHSH and LQKENI. CDR3: CASSPRTGTYTDTQYF. CDR3 nucleotide sequence: TGTGCCAGCTCACCGAGGACAGGAACATACACAGATACGCAGTATTTT.

The genes are TRBV15 and TRBJ2-4; D is tentatively TRBD1 or TRBD2 (5 bases each). Germline values: CDR1 LNHNV, CDR2 YYDKDF (reference sequence). The CDR3 has 16 residues. With 0 bases removed from V and 0 bases from J, the gap between germline ends came to 9 bases. Here the CDR3 DNA reads TGTGCCACCAGCAGAGATGGGACGGCAGCCAAAAACATTCAGTACTTC. Translating it yields CATSRDGTAAKNIQYF.

There are many counts of this clonotype. The chain couples TRBV20-1 to TRBJ2-3; D might be TRBD1 (6 bases). This CDR3 is 14 amino acids long. Germline V gene lookup returns CDR1 DFQATT and CDR2 SNEGSKA (reference sequence). Deletions cut 5 bases from V and 7 bases from J, with 19 bases between. CDR3 nucleotides: TGCAGTGCTCCCGTAGGGGGAAGTGTGAATACGCAGTATTTT. Protein sequence: CSAPVGGSVNTQYF.

This sequence joins TRBV5-1 and TRBJ2-3, with 9 positions matching TRBD2. Germline V lookup: CDR1 SGHRS, CDR2 YFSETQ. V shed 0 bases, J shed 0 bases, and the junction held 8 bases outside the gene matches. The CDR3 contains 18 residues. CDR3 sequence: CASSLAGSGSPSTDTQYF. In DNA form, the CDR3 reads TGCGCCAGCAGCTTGGCCGGTAGCGGGAGCCCCAGCACAGATACGCAGTATTTT. The whole variable domain, remainder taken from reference TRBV5-1 and TRBJ2-3, is KAGVTQTPRYLIKTRGQQVTLSCSPISGHRSVSWYQQTPGQGLQFLFEYFSETQRNKGNFPGRFSGRQFSNSRSEMNVSTLELGDSALYLCASSLAGSGSPSTDTQYFGPGTRLTVL.

This chain uses TRBV5-4 with TRBJ2-3, with D possibly TRBD2 on 5 matching bases. The CDR3 has 14 amino acids. V was clipped by 4 bases and J by 5 bases, with 14 bases between them. CDR1 and CDR2 from the germline V gene are SGHNT and YYREEE (reference sequence). CDR3 DNA: TGTGCCAGCAGCCCGGGATTGGGAAGAGATACGCAGTATTTT. Translation gives CASSPGLGRDTQYF.

In this sample, this clonotype turned up a few times. Here the CDR3 reads CASSNGQGRNTIYF. The CDR3 nucleotides are TGTGCCAGCAGTAATGGACAGGGGAGAAACACCATATATTTT. The chain is built from TRBV6-1 and TRBJ1-3; 9 bases agree with TRBD1. From germline, CDR1 is MNHNS and CDR2 SASEGT. The CDR3 is 14 residues long. V was clipped by 5 bases and J by 5 bases; unmatched bases: 4.

This chain joins TRBV2 and TRBJ2-7; 11 positions match TRBD1. After removal of 7 bases from V and 10 bases from J, the junction contained 15 bases not matched to a gene. Germline CDR1 is SNHLY and CDR2 is FYNNEI. CDR3 size: 15 residues. The CDR3 loop is CASTNFPGQGDLQYF. As DNA, the CDR3 is TGTGCCAGCACCAACTTTCCGGGACAGGGGGATCTACAGTACTTC.

This clonotype was seen more than once but under ten times. The V gene is TRBV3-1, the J gene TRBJ2-1, with TRBD2 identical over 9 bases. Germline values: CDR1 LGHDT, CDR2 YNNKEL (reference sequence). The CDR3 runs 14 residues. After removal of 5 bases from V and 10 bases from J, the junction contained 9 bases not matched to a gene. CDR3 nucleotides: TGTGCCAGCAGCATAAGAGGGCGGGAGGGCGAGCAGTTCTTC. It specifies CASSIRGREGEQFF.

Of note for this clonotype: One end of the junction fails to match germline, which may point to a read error. The J gene is TRBJ2-3, the V gene TRBV5-1; either TRBD1 or TRBD2 may supply D (6 bases each). The germline V gene encodes CDR1 SGHRS and CDR2 YFSETQ. CDR3 length: 13 amino acids. The CDR3: CASSFGGADTHYF. CDR3 nucleotide sequence: TGCGCCAGCAGCTTCGGGGGCGCAGATACGCATTATTTT.

This clonotype was observed many times. The chain joins TRBV20-1 to TRBJ1-2; 7 nucleotides match TRBD1. CDR1 DFQATT and CDR2 SNEGSKA come from the germline V gene (reference sequence). Trimming took 5 bases from V and 5 from J; bases not matched to a gene: 5. The CDR3 loop spans 12 amino acids. CDR3 region: CSAWDSKYGYTF. CDR3 nucleotides: TGCAGTGCTTGGGACAGCAAGTATGGCTACACCTTC.

J is TRBJ1-2 and V is TRBV20-1; TRBD1 is a possible D gene (6 bases). Germline values: CDR1 DFQATT, CDR2 SNEGSKA (reference sequence). V shed 3 bases and J shed 4 bases, with 15 bases lying between them. CDR3 size: 14 residues. CDR3 nucleotide sequence: TGCAGTGCTAGTGGGGGCCGGATTTCCTATGGCTACACCTTC. Translated, it gives CSASGGRISYGYTF.

The J gene is TRBJ2-7, the V gene TRBV7-2, with D tentatively TRBD1 (5 bases). Per germline, CDR1 SGHTA and CDR2 FQGNSA. The CDR3 totals 13 residues. Trimming removed 5 bases from V and 0 bases from J, with 8 bases in between. CDR3: CASSDDSSYEQYF. The CDR3 DNA is TGTGCCAGCAGCGATGACAGCTCCTACGAGCAGTACTTC.

This clonotype occurred a few times. The chain is built from TRBV10-2 and TRBJ2-5, with D unresolved. Germline CDR1 WSHSY, CDR2 SAAADI. V lost 4 bases to trimming and J lost 3 bases, with 6 bases between them. This CDR3 spans 12 amino acids. The CDR3 region has the DNA TGCGCCAGCAGTGGGGCAGAAGAGACCCAGTACTTC. Its translation: CASSGAEETQYF.

V is TRBV30 and J is TRBJ2-3; no definite D call. CDR3 length: 14 residues. Per the germline V gene, CDR1 is GTSNPN and CDR2 is SVGIG (reference sequence). With 0 bases removed from V and 1 base from J, the gap between germline ends came to 8 bases. The CDR3 loop is CAWSVAGRTDTQYF. In DNA form, the CDR3 reads TGTGCCTGGAGTGTGGCAGGACGCACAGATACGCAGTATTTT.

In its sample, this clonotype was seen a few times. The V gene is TRBV5-1, the J gene TRBJ2-2; D remains unclear. V was clipped by 2 bases and J by 3 bases, with 5 bases between them. The CDR3 loop spans 13 amino acids. Germline CDR1 and CDR2: SGHRS and YFSETQ. The DNA of the CDR3 is TGCGCCAGCAGCTTTTCGGACACCGGGGAGCTGTTTTTT. Its translation is CASSFSDTGELFF.

J is TRBJ2-7 and V is TRBV10-2; tentative D call: TRBD2 (6 bases). CDR1 and CDR2 (germline): WSHSY, SAAADI. The CDR3 is 13 amino acids. The V end was cut by 10 bases, the J end by 5 bases, with 18 bases between. The CDR3 here is CATQGLGSDEQYF. CDR3 in DNA: TGCGCCACCCAGGGACTTGGGAGCGACGAGCAGTACTTC.

V gene TRBV20-1 combines with J gene TRBJ2-7; maybe TRBD2 (6 bases). Trimming shortened V by 3 bases and J by 3 bases, and 12 bases separated the two germline ends. The CDR3 is 13 amino acids. Per the germline V gene, CDR1 is DFQATT and CDR2 is SNEGSKA (reference sequence). The CDR3 coding sequence is TGCAGTGCTAGGGACCGGGAGCGCTACGAGCAGTACTTC. Residues: CSARDRERYEQYF.

The V call is TRBV20-1, the J call TRBJ2-7, with D hard to call. V lost 2 bases and J lost 3, with 17 bases in between. From germline, CDR1 is DFQATT and CDR2 SNEGSKA (reference sequence). The CDR3 has 15 residues. The CDR3 spells CSARSPGKRGYEQYF. In nucleotides, the CDR3 is TGCAGTGCTAGATCCCCGGGTAAACGAGGCTACGAGCAGTACTTC.

V gene TRBV20-1 combines with J gene TRBJ2-3; D is possibly TRBD1 or TRBD2 (6 bases each). Trimming removed 3 bases at V and 6 bases at J, with 13 bases between. CDR3 size: 13 residues. From germline, CDR1 is DFQATT and CDR2 SNEGSKA (reference sequence). The CDR3 loop is CSASKGGGDTQYF. The CDR3 bases are TGCAGTGCTAGCAAGGGGGGCGGCGATACGCAGTATTTT.

This clonotype was detected a few times. The gene calls are TRBV12-3 or TRBV12-4 and TRBJ2-7; TRBD2 matches 7 bases. V shed 5 bases and J 6 bases; nucleotides not matched to a gene: 10. The CDR3 is 14 amino acids. The CDR3 loop reads CASSPAGTIFEQYF. The CDR3 DNA follows: TGTGCCAGCAGTCCGGCCGGGACTATCTTCGAGCAGTACTTC.

This sequence joins TRBV20-1 and TRBJ2-2; D gene uncertain. The V and J ends lost 3 bases and 1 base respectively, with 9 bases between them. CDR1 DFQATT and CDR2 SNEGSKA come from the germline V gene (reference sequence). The CDR3 has 14 residues. For the CDR3, the DNA is TGCAGTGCTAGTCGGCTTGGGAACACCGGGGAGCTGTTTTTT. Amino acids: CSASRLGNTGELFF.

This clonotype was seen ten or more times. J is TRBJ2-5 and V is TRBV12-3 or TRBV12-4; D gene uncertain. With 1 base removed from V and 4 bases from J, the gap between germline ends came to 7 bases. The CDR3 is made up of 13 amino acids. In DNA, the CDR3 is TGTGCCAGCAGTTTAGTACTCGGAGAGACCCAGTACTTC. This encodes CASSLVLGETQYF.

The rearrangement joins TRBV12-3 or TRBV12-4 to TRBJ2-3, with 10 bases fitting TRBD2. The ends lost 5 bases at V and 4 bases at J; junction bases unmatched: 6. The CDR3 has 15 amino acids. CDR3 protein: CASSPASGGADTQYF. For the CDR3, the DNA is TGTGCCAGCAGTCCGGCTAGCGGGGGAGCAGATACGCAGTATTTT.

The chain employs TRBV19 and TRBJ2-7; 8 positions match TRBD1. The CDR3 spans 13 residues. Unmatched junction bases numbered 7, after V lost 9 bases and J lost 3 bases. CDR1 is LNHDA, CDR2 SQIVND, per germline (reference sequence). CDR3 bases: TGTGCCAGCTCGACAGGGGCCCACTACGAGCAGTACTTC. Its protein is CASSTGAHYEQYF.

The gene calls are TRBV7-3 and TRBJ1-4; D gene uncertain. V lost 5 bases and J lost 7, with 11 bases in between. Germline CDR1 is SGHTA and CDR2 is FQGTGA. CDR3 length: 13 amino acids. The CDR3 bases are TGTGCCAGCAGCGCTCAACCGGGTGAAAAACTGTTTTTT. It encodes CASSAQPGEKLFF.

This clonotype was recorded once. The chain employs TRBV29-1 and TRBJ2-3, with D possibly being TRBD1 (5 bases). CDR3 length: 11 amino acids. V was trimmed by 6 bases and J by 5 bases, leaving 9 bases between them. Germline V gene data show CDR1 as SQVTM and CDR2 as ANQGSEA. The CDR3 region is CSVGPGDTQYF. The CDR3 DNA reads as TGCAGCGTGGGGCCTGGAGATACGCAGTATTTT.

The rearrangement joins TRBV11-2 to TRBJ2-2; TRBD2 agrees at 7 bases. The CDR3 sequence is 15 residues long. Germline trimming cut 0 bases from V and 6 bases from J; bases unmatched to any gene: 4. Per the germline V gene, CDR1 is SGHAT and CDR2 is FQNNGV. CDR3 bases: TGTGCCAGCAGCTTAGAGGCGGGAGTGCCCGGGGAGCTGTTTTTT. It is translated as CASSLEAGVPGELFF.